One and the same sample provided the 19 T cell receptor beta chains below, sequenced in a study of blood T cell repertoires in COVID-19. Here immunoSEQ multiplex PCR was the method, and the copy in TCRdb shows in-frame clones only, minus some. The sample holds 180,000 or so clones, 86% seen once. The source material was PBMCs or T cells enriched from blood (not recorded which). Receptors were obtained from a man aged 35 to 55 with acute COVID-19.

V gene TRBV12-5 combines with J gene TRBJ1-2; D uncertain. CDR3 size: 12 residues. Germline V gene data show CDR1 as LGHNT and CDR2 as FRNRAP. Trimming stripped 2 bases from V and 4 bases from J, with 5 bases between. CDR3 sequence (DNA): TGTGCTAGTGGTTTGCGGGGCTATGGCTACACCTTC. It is translated as CASGLRGYGYTF.

The chain has TRBV5-1 and TRBJ1-1; D gene ambiguous. The V end lost 4 bases, the J end lost 3 bases, and 13 bases lay between the germline ends. The CDR3 is 14 residues long. Germline CDR1 reads SGHRS; CDR2 reads YFSETQ. The DNA for the CDR3 is TGCGCCAGCAGCCCGGAGATTTCCTACACTGAAGCTTTCTTT. This gives the protein CASSPEISYTEAFF.

The chain joins TRBV28 to TRBJ1-5, with TRBD1 matching 10 bases. Losses at the gene ends were 8 bases for V and 3 bases for J; bases not matched to a gene: 22. CDR3 length: 20 residues. The germline V gene has CDR1 MDHEN and CDR2 SYDVKM. The CDR3 DNA is TGTGCCAGCTACTTAGGACCGGGACAGGGGCTATCAGGTGACAATCAGCCCCAGCATTTT. It translates to CASYLGPGQGLSGDNQPQHF.

This clone was observed a single time. The V and J genes are TRBV28 and TRBJ1-5; possibly TRBD1 for D (6 bases). The CDR3 extends over 15 amino acids. V was cut by 5 bases and J by 7 bases, with 18 bases left in between. The germline V gene encodes CDR1 MDHEN and CDR2 SYDVKM. This chain's CDR3 is CASSAPRGLGQPQHF. The CDR3 nucleotides read TGTGCCAGCAGTGCCCCCAGGGGTTTAGGGCAGCCCCAGCATTTT.

The chain employs TRBV4-1 and TRBJ1-6; 9 positions match TRBD1. Losses at the gene ends were 3 bases for V and 6 bases for J; bases not matched to a gene: 3. The CDR3 contains 15 residues. Per the germline V gene, CDR1 is MGHRA and CDR2 is YSYEKL. CDR3 protein: CASSHPGQGNSPLHF. The CDR3 region has the DNA TGCGCCAGCAGCCACCCGGGACAGGGTAATTCACCCCTCCACTTT.

The chain recombines TRBV2 with TRBJ2-7; D perhaps matches TRBD2 (5 bases). The germline V and J ends were trimmed by 6 bases and 2 bases, with 11 bases remaining between them. Germline V gives CDR1 SNHLY, CDR2 FYNNEI. The CDR3 totals 13 residues. CDR3 nucleotides: TGTGCCAGCAGCCTATCGGGGACCTACGAGCAGTACTTC. Translating it yields CASSLSGTYEQYF.

This clone was found once. This chain uses TRBV7-8 with TRBJ2-7; D is unresolved. Looked up from germline, CDR1 is SGHVS and CDR2 is FQNEAQ. The V and J ends lost 5 bases and 2 bases respectively, with 13 bases between them. The CDR3 is made up of 14 amino acids. For the CDR3, the DNA is TGTGCCAGCAGCCCAAGAGGAGATGCCTACGAGCAGTACTTC. This translates into CASSPRGDAYEQYF.

CDR3 protein: CASSQDTGSYEQYF. The CDR3 DNA reads TGTGCCAGCAGCCAAGACACAGGGAGCTACGAGCAGTACTTC. V usage is TRBV3-1 (or the pseudogene TRBV3-2) and J usage is TRBJ2-7; maybe TRBD1 (6 bases). V lost 0 bases and J 3 bases, leaving 9 bases between the germline ends. The CDR3 is 14 amino acids. CDR1 is LGHDT and CDR2 is YNNKEL in the germline V gene (reference sequence).

V and J are TRBV7-9 and TRBJ2-1; 7 bases are shared with TRBD1. Per the germline V gene, CDR1 is SEHNR and CDR2 is FQNEAQ (reference sequence). V trimming: 3 bases; J trimming: 5 bases; junction bases outside the gene matches: 7. The CDR3 runs 15 residues. The CDR3 loop is CASSFWDSHNNEQFF. The CDR3 coding sequence is TGTGCCAGCAGCTTTTGGGACAGCCACAACAATGAGCAGTTCTTC.

The chain joins TRBV12-3 or TRBV12-4 to TRBJ1-4; D possibly corresponds to TRBD1 (5 bases). The V end was cut by 5 bases, the J end by 8 bases, with 9 bases between. The CDR3 consists of 12 residues. The CDR3 DNA is TGTGCCAGCAGTCGACAGTCGGAAAAACTGTTTTTT. Protein: CASSRQSEKLFF.

This clone was observed once. The rearrangement joins TRBV14 to TRBJ2-7; D unclear. CDR3 length: 12 amino acids. The V end lost 4 bases, the J end lost 2 bases, and 6 bases lay between the germline ends. Germline CDR1 SGHDN, CDR2 FVKESK. DNA for the CDR3: TGTGCCAGCAGCCTTACACCCTACGAGCAGTACTTC. This encodes CASSLTPYEQYF. Together with reference TRBV14 and TRBJ2-7, the CDR3 gives the full variable domain: EAGVTQFPSHSVIEKGQTVTLRCDPISGHDNLYWYRRVMGKEIKFLLHFVKESKQDESGMPNNRFLAERTGGTYSTLKVQPAELEDSGVYFCASSLTPYEQYFGPGTRLTVT.

This clone was seen just once. The chain carries TRBV9 and TRBJ2-1; 7 bases align to TRBD2. The CDR3 extends over 15 amino acids. V lost 5 bases, J lost 0 bases, and 5 bases stayed unmatched. CDR1 is SGDLS, CDR2 YYNGEE, per germline. In DNA, the CDR3 is TGTGCCAGCAGGGCTAGCGGAAGCTCCTACAATGAGCAGTTCTTC. Encoded protein: CASRASGSSYNEQFF.

V gene TRBV2 combines with J gene TRBJ2-5; the D gene is possibly TRBD1 (6 bases). This CDR3 region has 15 residues. The V gene lost 1 base and the J gene lost 1 base, with 10 bases spanning the gap. The germline V gene encodes CDR1 SNHLY and CDR2 FYNNEI. CDR3 sequence: CASSEVGTPQETQYF. Here the CDR3 DNA reads TGTGCCAGCAGTGAAGTTGGGACACCCCAAGAGACCCAGTACTTC.

The chain joins TRBV13 to TRBJ2-4; no definite D call. Trimming stripped 4 bases from V and 1 base from J, with 14 bases between. Per the germline V gene, CDR1 is PRHDT and CDR2 is FYEKMQ (reference sequence). This CDR3 is built from 16 residues. The CDR3 sequence: CASSSRSWAAKNIQYF. The CDR3 bases are TGTGCCAGCAGCTCCCGTTCGTGGGCCGCCAAAAACATTCAGTACTTC.

J is TRBJ2-1 and V is TRBV2; TRBD2 might be the D (6 bases). This CDR3 has 11 residues. With 5 bases removed from V and 14 bases from J, the gap between germline ends came to 13 bases. Germline loops: CDR1 SNHLY, CDR2 FYNNEI. Here the CDR3 DNA reads TGTGCCAGCAGTATAACGGGAGCAGAGTTCTTC. This codes for CASSITGAEFF.

V and J are TRBV6-5 and TRBJ1-2; D unclear. Germline V lookup: CDR1 MNHEY, CDR2 SVGAGI. The length of the CDR3 is 12 residues. Trimming removed 6 bases at V and 7 bases at J, with 12 bases between. CDR3 sequence (DNA): TGTGCCAGCAGGGATGCCGCAGGTGGCTACACCTTC. Translating it yields CASRDAAGGYTF.

This sequence joins TRBV9 and TRBJ2-2; 7 positions match TRBD2. The V gene's germline CDR1 is SGDLS and CDR2 YYNGEE. The V and J ends lost 0 bases and 0 bases, in that order; junction bases with no gene match: 2. The CDR3 has 16 amino acids. The CDR3 sequence: CASSVASGTNTGELFF. CDR3 in DNA: TGTGCCAGCAGCGTAGCTAGCGGCACGAACACCGGGGAGCTGTTTTTT.

The V and J genes are TRBV13 and TRBJ2-7, with D perhaps matching TRBD1 (6 bases). Between the trimmed V and J ends, which lost 0 bases and 4 bases, there was a span of 19 bases. The CDR3 extends over 17 amino acids. From germline, CDR1 is PRHDT and CDR2 FYEKMQ (reference sequence). The CDR3 protein is CASSLGLSPQGTYEQYF. CDR3 nucleotide sequence: TGTGCCAGCAGCTTAGGCCTATCTCCGCAGGGGACATACGAGCAGTACTTC. The full variable domain, its missing parts supplied by reference TRBV13 and TRBJ2-7, is AAGVIQSPRHLIKEKRETATLKCYPIPRHDTVYWYQQGPGQDPQFLISFYEKMQSDKGSIPDRFSAQQFSDYHSELNMSSLELGDSALYFCASSLGLSPQGTYEQYFGPGTRLTVT.

The J gene is TRBJ2-3, the V gene TRBV19; TRBD2 matches 10 bases. The CDR3 loop spans 16 amino acids. Germline loops: CDR1 LNHDA, CDR2 SQIVND (reference sequence). V lost 3 bases, J lost 2 bases, and 5 bases stayed unmatched. Here the CDR3 DNA reads TGTGCCAGTAGTATGGTAGCGGGAGGACTCACAGATACGCAGTATTTT. This sequence encodes CASSMVAGGLTDTQYF.